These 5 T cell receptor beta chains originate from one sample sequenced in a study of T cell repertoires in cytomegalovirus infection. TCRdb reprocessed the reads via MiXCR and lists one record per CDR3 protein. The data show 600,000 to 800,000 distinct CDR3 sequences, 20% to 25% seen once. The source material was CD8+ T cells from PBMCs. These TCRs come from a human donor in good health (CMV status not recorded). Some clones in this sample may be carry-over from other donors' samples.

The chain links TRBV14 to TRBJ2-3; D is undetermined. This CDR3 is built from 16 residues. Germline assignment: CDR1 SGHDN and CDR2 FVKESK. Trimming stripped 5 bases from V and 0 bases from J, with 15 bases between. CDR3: CASSNGRRLSTDTQYF. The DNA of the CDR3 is TGTGCCAGCAGCAACGGGCGCAGGTTGAGCACAGATACGCAGTATTTT.

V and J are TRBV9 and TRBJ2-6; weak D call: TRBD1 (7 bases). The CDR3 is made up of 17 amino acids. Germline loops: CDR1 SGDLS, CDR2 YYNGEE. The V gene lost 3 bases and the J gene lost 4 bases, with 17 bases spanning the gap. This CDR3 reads CASSAEGGAGGANVLTF. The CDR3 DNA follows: TGTGCCAGCAGCGCCGAAGGGGGCGCGGGAGGGGCCAACGTCCTGACTTTC.

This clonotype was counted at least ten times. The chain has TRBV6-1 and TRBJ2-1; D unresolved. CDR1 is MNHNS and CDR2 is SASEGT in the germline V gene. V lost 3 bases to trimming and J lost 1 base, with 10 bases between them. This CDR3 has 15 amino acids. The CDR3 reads CASSEVASSYNEQFF. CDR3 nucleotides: TGTGCCAGCAGTGAGGTAGCTAGTTCCTACAATGAGCAGTTCTTC.

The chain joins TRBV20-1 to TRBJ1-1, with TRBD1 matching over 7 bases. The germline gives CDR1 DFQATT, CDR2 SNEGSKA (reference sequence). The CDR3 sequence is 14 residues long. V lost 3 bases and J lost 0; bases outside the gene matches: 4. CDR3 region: CSARDDRVNTEAFF. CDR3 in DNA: TGCAGTGCTAGGGACGACAGGGTGAACACTGAAGCTTTCTTT.

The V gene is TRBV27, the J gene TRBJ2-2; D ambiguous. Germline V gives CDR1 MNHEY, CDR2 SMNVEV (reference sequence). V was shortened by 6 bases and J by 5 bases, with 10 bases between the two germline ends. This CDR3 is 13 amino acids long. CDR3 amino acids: CASSVTLTGELFF. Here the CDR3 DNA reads TGTGCCAGCAGCGTCACTCTGACCGGGGAGCTGTTTTTT.